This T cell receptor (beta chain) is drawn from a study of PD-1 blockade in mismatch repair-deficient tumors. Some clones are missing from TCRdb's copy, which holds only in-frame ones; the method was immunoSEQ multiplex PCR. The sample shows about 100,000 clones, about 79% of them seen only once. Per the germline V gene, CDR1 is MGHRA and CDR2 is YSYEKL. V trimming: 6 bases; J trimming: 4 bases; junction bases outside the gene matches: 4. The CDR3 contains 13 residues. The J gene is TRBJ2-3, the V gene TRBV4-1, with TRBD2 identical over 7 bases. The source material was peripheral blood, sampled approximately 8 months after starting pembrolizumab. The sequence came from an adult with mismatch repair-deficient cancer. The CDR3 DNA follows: TGCGCCAGCAGATTTGCGGGAGCAGATACGCAGTATTTT. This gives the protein CASRFAGADTQYF.